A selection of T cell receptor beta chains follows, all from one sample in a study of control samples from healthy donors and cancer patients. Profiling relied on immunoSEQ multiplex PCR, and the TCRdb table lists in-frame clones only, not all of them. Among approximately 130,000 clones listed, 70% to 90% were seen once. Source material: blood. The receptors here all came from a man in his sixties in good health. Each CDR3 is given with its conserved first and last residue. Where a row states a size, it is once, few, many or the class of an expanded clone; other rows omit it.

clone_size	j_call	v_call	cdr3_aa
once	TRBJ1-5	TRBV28	CASSLGVGNQPQHF
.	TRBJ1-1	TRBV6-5	CASKFGFVTEAFF
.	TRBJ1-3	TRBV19	CASSIGLPTWSSGNTIYF
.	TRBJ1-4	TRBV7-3	CASNLTGYRTNEKLFF
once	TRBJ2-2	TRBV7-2	CASSPTPGELFF
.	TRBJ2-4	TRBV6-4	CASYPGALILAKNIQYF
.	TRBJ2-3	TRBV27	CASSSGTPSTDTQYF
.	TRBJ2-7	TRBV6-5	CASCSQVFSYEQYF
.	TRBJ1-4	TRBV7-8	CASSRRQNEKLFF
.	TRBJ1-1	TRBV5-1	CASSLGPPGAEAFF
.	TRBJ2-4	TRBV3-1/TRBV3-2	CASSPYRDKNIQYF
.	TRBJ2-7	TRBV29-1	CSVTRTEYEQYF
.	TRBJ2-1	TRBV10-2	CASSEDLAGMSYNEQFF
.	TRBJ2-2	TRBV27	CASSLLPGQGYTGELFF
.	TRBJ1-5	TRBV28	CASTAGTSNQPQHF
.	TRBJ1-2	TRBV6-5	CASSYEGRMGGYTF
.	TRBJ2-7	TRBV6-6	CASSYGLGISYEQYF
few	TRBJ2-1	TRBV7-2	CASSSSSYNEQFF
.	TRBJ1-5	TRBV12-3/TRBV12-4	CASSLGYQPQHF
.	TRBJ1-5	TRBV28	CASSRHVGNQPQHF
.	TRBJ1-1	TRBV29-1	CSVEDHTNTEAFF
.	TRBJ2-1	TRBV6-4	CASSEQQGWNEQFF
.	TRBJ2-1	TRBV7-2	CASSPGTMGYNEQFF
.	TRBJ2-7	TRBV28	CASNPLWVSEQYF